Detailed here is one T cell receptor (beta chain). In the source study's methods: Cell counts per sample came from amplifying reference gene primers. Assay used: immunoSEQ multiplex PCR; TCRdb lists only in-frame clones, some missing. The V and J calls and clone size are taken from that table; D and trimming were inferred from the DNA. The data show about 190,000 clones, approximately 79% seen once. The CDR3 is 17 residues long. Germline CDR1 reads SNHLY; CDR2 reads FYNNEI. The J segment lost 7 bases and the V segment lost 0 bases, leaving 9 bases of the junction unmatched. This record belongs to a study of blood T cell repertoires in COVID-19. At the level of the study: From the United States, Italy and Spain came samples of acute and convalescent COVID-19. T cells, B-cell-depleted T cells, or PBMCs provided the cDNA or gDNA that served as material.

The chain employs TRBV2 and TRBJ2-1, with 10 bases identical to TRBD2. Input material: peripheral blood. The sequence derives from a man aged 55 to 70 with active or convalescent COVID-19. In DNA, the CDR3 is TGTGCCAGCAGTGAAGCGGGACTAGCGCTATTGGGTAATGAGCAGTTCTTC. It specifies CASSEAGLALLGNEQFF.